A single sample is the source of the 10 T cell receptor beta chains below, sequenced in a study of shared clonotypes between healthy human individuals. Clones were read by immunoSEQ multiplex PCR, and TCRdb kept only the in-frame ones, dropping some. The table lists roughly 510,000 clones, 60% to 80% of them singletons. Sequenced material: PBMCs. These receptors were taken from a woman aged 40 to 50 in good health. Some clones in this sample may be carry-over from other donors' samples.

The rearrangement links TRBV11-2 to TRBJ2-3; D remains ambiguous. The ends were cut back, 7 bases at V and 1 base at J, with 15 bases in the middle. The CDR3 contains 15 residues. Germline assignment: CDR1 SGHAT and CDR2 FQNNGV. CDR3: CASTSRATGTDTQYF. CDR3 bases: TGTGCCAGCACCTCCCGAGCGACCGGCACAGATACGCAGTATTTT.

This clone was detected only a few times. The CDR3 region is CASSPERGTDGYTF. The CDR3 DNA reads as TGTGCCAGCTCACCAGAGAGGGGAACGGATGGCTACACCTTC. This chain connects TRBV18 to TRBJ1-2, with a tentative D call TRBD1 (5 bases). The CDR3 runs to 14 residues. The germline V gene has CDR1 KGHSH and CDR2 LQKENI. V lost 2 bases and J 6 bases, leaving 13 bases between the germline ends.

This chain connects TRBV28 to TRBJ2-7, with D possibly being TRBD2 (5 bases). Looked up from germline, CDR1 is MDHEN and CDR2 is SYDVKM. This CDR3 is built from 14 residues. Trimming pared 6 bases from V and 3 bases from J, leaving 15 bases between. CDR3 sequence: CASSFHDGNYEQYF. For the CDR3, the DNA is TGTGCCAGCAGCTTCCACGACGGGAACTACGAGCAGTACTTC.

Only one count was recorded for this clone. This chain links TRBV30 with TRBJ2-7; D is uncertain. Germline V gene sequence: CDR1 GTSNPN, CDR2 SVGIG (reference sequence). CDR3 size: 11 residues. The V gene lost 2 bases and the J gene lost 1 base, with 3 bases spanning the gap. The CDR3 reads CAWSNSYEQYF. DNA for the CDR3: TGTGCCTGGAGTAATTCCTACGAGCAGTACTTC.

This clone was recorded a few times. The chain's CDR3 is CASRPTGHPGFSRDPVYEQYF. CDR3 nucleotides: TGTGCCAGCAGGCCAACAGGGCACCCCGGATTTAGCAGGGATCCCGTCTACGAGCAGTACTTC. The V call is TRBV2, the J call TRBJ2-7; TRBD1 is a possible D gene (6 bases). Trimming stripped 6 bases from V and 3 bases from J, with 36 bases between. The CDR3 length is 21 residues. Germline loops: CDR1 SNHLY, CDR2 FYNNEI.

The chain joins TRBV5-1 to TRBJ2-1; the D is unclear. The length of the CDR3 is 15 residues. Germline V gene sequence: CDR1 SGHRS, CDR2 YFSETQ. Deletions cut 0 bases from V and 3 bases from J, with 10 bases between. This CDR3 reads CASSLDHIDYNEQFF. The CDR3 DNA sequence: TGCGCCAGCAGCTTGGACCACATCGACTACAATGAGCAGTTCTTC. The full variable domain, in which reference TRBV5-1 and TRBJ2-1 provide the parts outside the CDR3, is KAGVTQTPRYLIKTRGQQVTLSCSPISGHRSVSWYQQTPGQGLQFLFEYFSETQRNKGNFPGRFSGRQFSNSRSEMNVSTLELGDSALYLCASSLDHIDYNEQFFGPGTRLTVL.

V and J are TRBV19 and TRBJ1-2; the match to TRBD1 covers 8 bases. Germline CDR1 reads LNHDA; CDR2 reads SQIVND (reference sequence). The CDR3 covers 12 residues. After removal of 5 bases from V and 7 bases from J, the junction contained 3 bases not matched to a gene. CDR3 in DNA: TGTGCCAGTAGTCCGGACAGGGCTGGCTACACCTTC. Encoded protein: CASSPDRAGYTF.

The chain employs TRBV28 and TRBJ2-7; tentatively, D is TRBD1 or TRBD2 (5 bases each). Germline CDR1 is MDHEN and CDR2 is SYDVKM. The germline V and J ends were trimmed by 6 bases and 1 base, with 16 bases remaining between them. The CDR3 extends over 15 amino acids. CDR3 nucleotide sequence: TGTGCCAGCAGCGACCCCAGGGACGGATCCTACGAGCAGTACTTC. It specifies CASSDPRDGSYEQYF.

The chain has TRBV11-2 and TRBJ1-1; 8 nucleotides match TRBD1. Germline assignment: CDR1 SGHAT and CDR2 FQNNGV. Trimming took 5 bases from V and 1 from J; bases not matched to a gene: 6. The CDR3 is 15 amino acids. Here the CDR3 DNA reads TGTGCCAGCAGCCCGACAGGGGACCCGAACACTGAAGCTTTCTTT. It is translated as CASSPTGDPNTEAFF.

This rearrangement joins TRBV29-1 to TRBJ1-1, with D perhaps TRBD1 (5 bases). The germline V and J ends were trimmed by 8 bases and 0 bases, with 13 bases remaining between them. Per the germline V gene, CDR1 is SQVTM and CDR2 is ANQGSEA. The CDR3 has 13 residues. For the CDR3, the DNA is TGCAGCACCAGACAGAACATGAACACTGAAGCTTTCTTT. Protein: CSTRQNMNTEAFF.